These 7 T cell receptor beta chains were all obtained from the same sample, sequenced in a study of T cell responses to AZD1222 COVID-19 vaccine. The method was immunoSEQ multiplex PCR; TCRdb's version includes in-frame clones alone and lacks a portion of them. The sample includes approximately 130,000 clones, roughly nine tenths seen only once; the top ten take about 9.5%. The specimen was peripheral blood, collected 28 days after the second AZD1222 dose. The source is an adult who received the AZD1222 COVID-19 vaccine.

The chain carries TRBV7-8 and TRBJ2-7, with D possibly matching TRBD1 (5 bases). CDR1 is SGHVS, CDR2 FQNEAQ, per germline. The V gene lost 5 bases and the J gene lost 2 bases, with 10 bases spanning the gap. The CDR3 runs to 13 residues. This CDR3 reads CASSPDTAYEQYF. The CDR3 coding sequence is TGTGCCAGCAGCCCGGACACTGCCTACGAGCAGTACTTC.

This clone came up many times. The V gene is TRBV6-2 or TRBV6-3, the J gene TRBJ1-2, with unresolved D. V dropped 2 bases and J dropped 0 bases, with 10 bases sitting between them. The CDR3 is 15 amino acids. Germline CDR1 and CDR2: MNHEY and SVGEGT. For the CDR3, the DNA is TGTGCCAGCAGTTACCAGAAAGGATCTAACTATGGCTACACCTTC. As protein: CASSYQKGSNYGYTF.

The chain is built from TRBV30 and TRBJ1-2; 10 bases fit TRBD1. Germline V gives CDR1 GTSNPN, CDR2 SVGIG (reference sequence). Germline trimming cut 0 bases from V and 3 bases from J; bases unmatched to any gene: 4. This CDR3 spans 15 amino acids. The CDR3 spells CAWSVGQGEYYGYTF. For the CDR3, the DNA is TGTGCCTGGAGTGTTGGACAGGGGGAATACTATGGCTACACCTTC.

J is TRBJ1-1 and V is TRBV7-3; TRBD1 matches at 7 bases. This CDR3 comprises 14 residues. The germline CDR1 and CDR2 sequences are SGHTA and FQGTGA. Trimming at V came to 5 bases and at J to 1 base, leaving 4 bases not matched to a gene. DNA of the CDR3: TGTGCCAGCAGCCTTGGGACAGAGAACACTGAAGCTTTCTTT. The encoded protein is CASSLGTENTEAFF.

The V and J genes are TRBV4-1 and TRBJ2-5; D might be TRBD1 or TRBD2, each matching 6 bases. Germline V gene data show CDR1 as MGHRA and CDR2 as YSYEKL. Trimming pared 4 bases from V and 5 bases from J, leaving 17 bases between. The CDR3 extends over 15 amino acids. The CDR3 nucleotides read TGCGCCAGCAGCCCTCCGTGGGGGGCGCAGGAGACCCAGTACTTC. It encodes CASSPPWGAQETQYF.

The chain uses TRBV5-1 and TRBJ1-3; no clear D. V was clipped by 4 bases and J by 0 bases, with 14 bases between them. This CDR3 comprises 16 residues. Germline V gene sequence: CDR1 SGHRS, CDR2 YFSETQ. CDR3 in amino acids: CASSLRGRTSGNTIYF. CDR3 coding DNA: TGCGCCAGCAGCCTCCGTGGCAGGACCTCTGGAAACACCATATATTTT.

This clone was found once. The chain links TRBV7-2 to TRBJ1-2; 7 nucleotides line up with TRBD1. The germline V gene encodes CDR1 SGHTA and CDR2 FQGNSA. J gave up 0 bases and V 0 bases, and 4 bases lay outside the gene matches. The CDR3 loop spans 16 amino acids. The CDR3 is CASSLAPGQSNYGYTF. The CDR3 DNA is TGTGCCAGCAGCTTAGCCCCGGGACAGTCTAACTATGGCTACACCTTC.